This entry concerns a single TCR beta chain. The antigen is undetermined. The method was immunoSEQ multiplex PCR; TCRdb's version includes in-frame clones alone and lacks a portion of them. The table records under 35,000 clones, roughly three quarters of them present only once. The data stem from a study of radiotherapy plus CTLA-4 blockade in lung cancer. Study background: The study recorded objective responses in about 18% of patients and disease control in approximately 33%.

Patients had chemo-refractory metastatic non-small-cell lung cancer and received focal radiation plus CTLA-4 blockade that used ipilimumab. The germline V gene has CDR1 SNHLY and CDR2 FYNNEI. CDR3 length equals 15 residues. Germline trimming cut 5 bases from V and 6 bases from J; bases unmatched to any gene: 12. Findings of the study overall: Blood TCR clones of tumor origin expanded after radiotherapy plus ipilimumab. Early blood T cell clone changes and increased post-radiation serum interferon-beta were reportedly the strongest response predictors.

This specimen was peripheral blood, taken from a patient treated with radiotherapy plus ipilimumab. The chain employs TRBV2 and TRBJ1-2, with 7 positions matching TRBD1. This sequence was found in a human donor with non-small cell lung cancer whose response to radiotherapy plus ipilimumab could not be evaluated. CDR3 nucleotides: TGTGCCAGCAGTCGTGACAGGGAGTTAGGTGATGGCTACACCTTC. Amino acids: CASSRDRELGDGYTF.